Detailed here is one T cell receptor beta chain. Profiling relied on immunoSEQ multiplex PCR, and the TCRdb table lists in-frame clones only, not all of them. This sample has 20,000 to 25,000 clones, with 30% to 40% found just once. V was clipped by 0 bases and J by 4 bases; unmatched bases: 7. The CDR3 sequence is 17 residues long. This entry is derived from a study of graft-versus-host responses after intestinal transplantation. Overall study findings and caveats: Peak GvH clone levels in circulation were associated with early post-transplant HvG declines.

Responders (approximately 200,000, CFSE-labeled) met approximately 200,000 stimulators that were irradiated and violet-dye-labeled. J is TRBJ1-2 and V is TRBV23-1; 11 bases match TRBD1. TRBV23-1 is an ORF, and what it does is uncertain. The input for sequencing was alloreactive CD8+ T cells from a mixed lymphocyte reaction culture, taken before intestinal transplant. The subset was: CFSE-low proliferating T cells sorted from roughly 6-day pre-transplant mixed lymphocyte reaction (GvH or HvG direction). This clonotype originated in a human patient who received an intestinal transplant. CDR3 coding DNA: TGCGCCAGCAGTCAATCGTGGAGGGGACAGGGGGGCTATGGCTACACCTTC. It translates to CASSQSWRGQGGYGYTF.